These T cell receptor beta chains were read from a single sample in a study of T cells in Graves' hyperthyroidism and ophthalmopathy. In TCRdb, the multiplex PCR reads were re-called with MiXCR into one record per CDR3 protein. The repertoire holds approximately 590,000 distinct CDR3 sequences, about a sixth seen once, with under 8% in the top ten. The sequenced material came from blood. Receptor source: a woman aged 25 to 39 with Graves' hyperthyroidism. Each CDR3 is given with its conserved first and last residue. D genes are given only for firm matches. Size tells how often a clone was seen (once, few, many) or the class of an expanded clone, and some rows leave it out.

TRBD1	many	TRBJ2-3	TRBV5-1	CASSLRTGSSTDTQYF	TGCGCCAGCAGCTTGAGGACAGGGAGTAGCACAGATACGCAGTATTTT
TRBD1	many	TRBJ2-7	TRBV7-9	CASSYSGQGATYEQYF	TGTGCCAGCAGTTATTCGGGACAGGGGGCAACCTACGAGCAGTACTTC
.	.	TRBJ2-3	TRBV7-9	CASSLRISEEGTDTQYF	TGTGCCAGCAGCTTACGTATTAGCGAGGAGGGCACAGATACGCAGTATTTT
.	many	TRBJ2-5	TRBV29-1	CSVEPAGETQYF	TGCAGCGTTGAGCCCGCTGGGGAGACCCAGTACTTC
.	.	TRBJ1-6	TRBV20-1	CSARGSSPLHF	TGCAGTGCCAGGGGATCCTCACCCCTCCACTTT
TRBD1	.	TRBJ2-7	TRBV18	CASSPRGQGENEQYF	TGTGCCAGCTCACCACGGGGACAGGGGGAGAACGAGCAGTACTTC
.	many	TRBJ1-2	TRBV20-1	CSARDVDGYTF	TGCAGTGCTAGAGATGTCGACGGCTACACCTTC
.	.	TRBJ1-3	TRBV3-1	CASSPTASGNTIYF	TGTGCCAGCAGCCCGACAGCATCTGGAAACACCATATATTTT
TRBD2	few	TRBJ2-3	TRBV2	CARTPEGRARDTQYF	TGTGCCAGGACGCCGGAGGGGAGGGCCCGAGATACGCAGTATTTT
.	.	TRBJ2-2	TRBV20-1	CSARGTRNTGELFF	TGCAGTGCCCGAGGTACTAGGAACACCGGGGAGCTGTTTTTT
TRBD1	.	TRBJ2-7	TRBV20-1	CSADTGAEQYF	TGCAGTGCGGACACAGGGGCCGAGCAGTACTTC
TRBD2	many	TRBJ2-5	TRBV13	CASSLGLAEQRAQYF	TGTGCCAGCAGCTTAGGACTAGCGGAACAACGGGCCCAGTACTTC
.	.	TRBJ2-7	TRBV27	CASSLMTDGYEQYF	TGTGCCAGCAGCCTAATGACGGATGGCTACGAGCAGTACTTC
TRBD2	.	TRBJ2-1	TRBV12-5	CASGLGGSWYNEQFF	TGTGCTAGTGGTTTAGGCGGGAGTTGGTACAATGAGCAGTTCTTC
TRBD2	many	TRBJ2-3	TRBV5-1	CASSKLAGSADTQYF	TGCGCCAGCAGCAAACTAGCGGGATCTGCAGATACGCAGTATTTT
.	many	TRBJ2-1	TRBV11-2	CATWGDNEQFF	TGTGCCACTTGGGGGGACAATGAGCAGTTCTTC
.	few	TRBJ2-3	TRBV28	CASSTYAGTGDTQYF	TGTGCCAGCAGTACCTATGCGGGAACAGGCGATACGCAGTATTTT
.	.	TRBJ2-6	TRBV5-1	CASSLFAVGRNPGANVLTF	TGCGCCAGCAGCTTGTTCGCTGTGGGCAGGAACCCTGGGGCCAACGTCCTGACTTTC